The rows below give T cell receptor beta chains drawn from one sample of a study of T-cell reconstitution after alpha-beta-depleted transplantation in children. Via MiXCR, TCRdb re-called the PCR reads, giving one row per CDR3 protein. The sample holds about 980,000 distinct CDR3 sequences, around 30% seen once. The material sequenced was PBMCs, mostly from graft donor cells, taken 360 days after TCRalphabeta/CD19-depleted stem cell transplant. These receptor sequences come from a boy under two years old who had a stem cell transplant for SCID, so the T cells may come from the graft donor. The CDR3 runs from the conserved cysteine through the conserved F or W. Each record gives: J gene, D gene, clone size, CDR3 length, V gene, CDR3 protein, CDR3 DNA. The D gene is left open where the match is weak. Some rows have no size entry. The others give once, few or many, or a class for an expanded clone.

TRBJ2-5,TRBD2,few,19,TRBV3-1,CASSQGRLAGGPIQETQYF,TGTGCCAGCAGCCAAGGGCGACTAGCGGGGGGCCCGATTCAAGAGACCCAGTACTTC
TRBJ2-1,NA,NA,15,TRBV20-1,CSVPRDSFSYNEQFF,TGCAGTGTCCCCCGGGACTCCTTCTCCTACAATGAGCAGTTCTTC
TRBJ1-5,NA,few,13,TRBV12-3/TRBV12-4,CASRDKTQKPQHF,TGTGCCAGCAGGGATAAGACACAGAAGCCCCAGCATTTT
TRBJ2-1,NA,few,12,TRBV20-1,CSARSGYNEQFF,TGCAGTGCTAGATCTGGGTACAATGAGCAGTTCTTC
TRBJ2-6,NA,many,13,TRBV2,CASRVSGANVLTF,TGTGCCAGCAGGGTCTCTGGGGCCAACGTCCTGACTTTC
TRBJ2-7,TRBD2,NA,14,TRBV7-8,CASSIGTSSYEQYF,TGTGCCAGCAGCATCGGGACTAGCTCCTACGAGCAGTACTTC
TRBJ2-3,TRBD2,NA,14,TRBV20-1,CSAPAGGRADTQYF,TGCAGTGCTCCAGCGGGGGGGCGGGCAGATACGCAGTATTTT
TRBJ2-3,NA,NA,15,TRBV10-3,CAISESSHASGTQYF,TGTGCCATCAGTGAGTCATCGCATGCATCCGGTACGCAGTATTTT
TRBJ1-5,NA,few,13,TRBV20-1,CSARGSPHQPQHF,TGCAGTGCTAGAGGAAGCCCCCATCAGCCCCAGCATTTT
TRBJ2-2,NA,few,14,TRBV12-3/TRBV12-4,CASSLESITGELFF,TGTGCCAGCAGTTTAGAGTCCATTACCGGGGAGCTGTTTTTT
TRBJ2-3,NA,NA,14,TRBV28,CASTEGGLADTQYF,TGTGCCAGCACCGAGGGCGGACTGGCAGATACGCAGTATTTT
TRBJ2-7,NA,NA,14,TRBV5-1,CASTPPGLPYEQYF,TGCGCCAGCACCCCTCCGGGCCTTCCCTACGAGCAGTACTTC
TRBJ1-2,TRBD1,NA,11,TRBV29-1,CSVSRGYGYTF,TGCAGCGTCTCCAGGGGGTACGGCTACACCTTC
TRBJ2-1,TRBD2,NA,16,TRBV24-1,CATSDHTSGGDNEQFF,TGTGCCACCAGTGACCACACTAGCGGGGGGGACAATGAGCAGTTCTTC
TRBJ1-1,NA,NA,13,TRBV6-6,CASRGRGITEAFF,TGTGCCAGCAGGGGGAGAGGAATCACTGAAGCTTTCTTT
TRBJ2-7,TRBD1,few,15,TRBV10-3,CAIRGTGRGLHEQYF,TGTGCCATCAGGGGGACGGGCAGGGGGCTCCACGAGCAGTACTTC